The T cell receptor (beta chain) described here comes from a study of blood T cell repertoires in COVID-19. Whole-study context: The cDNA or gDNA used as material had been derived from T cells, B-cell-depleted T cells, or PBMCs.

As originally analysed: From reference gene primer amplification, estimates of nucleated cell counts were derived. Generated by immunoSEQ multiplex PCR, the TCRdb table keeps only in-frame clones and is missing some. V and J calls and clone size are given by that table; D and trimming were obtained from the DNA. The repertoire holds 140,000 to 150,000 clones, 70% to 90% seen once, with 13% in the top ten. The J segment lost 5 bases and the V segment lost 0 bases, leaving 7 bases of the junction unmatched. This CDR3 spans 16 amino acids. The V gene's germline CDR1 is MGHRA and CDR2 YSYEKL. The chain links TRBV4-1 to TRBJ2-7; 10 bases align to TRBD1. The sequencing sample was made of peripheral blood. The TCR originated in a man aged 55 to 69 with active or convalescent COVID-19. This CDR3 is CASSQESGQGSDEQYF. In DNA form, the CDR3 reads TGCGCCAGCAGCCAAGAGTCGGGACAGGGGAGCGACGAGCAGTACTTC.